This T cell receptor beta chain was identified in a study of blood T cell repertoires in COVID-19. Details on this clone: Mismatch with germline at one junction end may stem from a read error.

CDR3 length equals 15 residues. The germline gives CDR1 LGHDT, CDR2 YNNKEL (reference sequence). Sequencing used immunoSEQ multiplex PCR; TCRdb keeps in-frame clones, though not all of them. Of approximately 90,000 clones in the sample, 55% to 75% were seen once. The specimen was peripheral blood. The receptor comes from a woman at least 80 years old with acute or convalescent COVID-19. The chain links TRBV3-1 (or the pseudogene TRBV3-2) to TRBJ1-3; D is possibly TRBD1 (5 bases). CDR3 protein: CASNQGTSSGNTIYF. CDR3 in DNA: TGTGCCAGCAACCAAGGGACTTCCTCTGGAAACACCATATATTTT.